A single T cell receptor beta chain is shown here with its context. The antigen is unknown. The entry originates in a study of T cell responses to AZD1222 COVID-19 vaccine. Regarding the study as a whole: Spike-specific TCR breadth and depth were elevated following two AZD1222 doses. Baseline serology detected seropositivity in only 5 or 6 AZD1222 recipients.

V lost 4 bases and J 7 bases, leaving 16 bases between the germline ends. From germline, CDR1 is LGHNA and CDR2 YNFKEQ. The CDR3 sequence is 14 residues long. Method: immunoSEQ multiplex PCR; TCRdb's copy keeps in-frame clones and lacks some. Found here are approximately 130,000 clones, approximately 82% of them singletons; the top ten hold approximately 26%. The sequencing used peripheral blood, collected 28 days after the second AZD1222 dose. The chain combines TRBV4-2 with TRBJ1-2; D perhaps matches TRBD1 (5 bases). This clonotype was sampled from an adult who received the AZD1222 COVID-19 vaccine. The CDR3 reads CASSLHSGKGGYTF. The CDR3 nucleotides are TGTGCCAGCAGCCTACACTCAGGGAAGGGTGGCTACACCTTC.